One and the same sample provided the 12 T cell receptor beta chains below, sequenced in a study of glioma-infiltrating T cells. TCR alpha and beta CDR3 regions were amplified from RNA using iRepertoire nested multiplex PCR. TCRdb re-analysed the multiplex PCR reads in MiXCR, keeping a single row per CDR3 protein. The data hold roughly 100,000 distinct CDR3 sequences, with approximately 28% observed a single time. The source material was glioma tissue, nonneoplastic brain tissue, or PBMCs (not recorded which). The receptors come from a human donor with low-grade glioma or glioblastoma, undergoing nonglioma brain surgery, or in good health (not recorded which).

This clonotype was counted only a few times. The chain links TRBV5-4 to TRBJ1-1, with 11 bases matching TRBD1. CDR1 is SGHNT and CDR2 is YYREEE in the germline V gene (reference sequence). J gave up 5 bases and V 2 bases, and 5 bases lay outside the gene matches. The length of the CDR3 is 15 residues. The CDR3 bases are TGTGCCAGCAGCTTAGGACAGGGGGCTCGTACTGAAGCTTTCTTT. Its translation is CASSLGQGARTEAFF.

This rearrangement joins TRBV20-1 to TRBJ2-1, with a tentative D call TRBD2 (6 bases). In germline, CDR1 is DFQATT, CDR2 SNEGSKA (reference sequence). V was pared by 4 bases and J by 4 bases, with 14 bases between. The length of the CDR3 is 14 residues. In DNA form, the CDR3 reads TGCAGTGCTAAACCCCTAGCGAGATACAATGAGCAGTTCTTC. This gives the protein CSAKPLARYNEQFF.

This clonotype came up many times. The chain is built from TRBV6-1 and TRBJ1-1; 7 bases line up with TRBD1. This CDR3 has 15 amino acids. In germline, CDR1 is MNHNS, CDR2 SASEGT. The V and J ends lost 7 bases and 4 bases, in that order; junction bases with no gene match: 12. DNA of the CDR3: TGTGCCAGCACCGGCAGGGGGGTAATGATCACTGAAGCTTTCTTT. Protein sequence: CASTGRGVMITEAFF.

With regard to this clonotype: A single base separates this from a much larger clone, so it may be a read error. V is TRBV6-6 and J is TRBJ1-4; D is undetermined. V was cut by 7 bases and J by 6 bases, with 6 bases left in between. The germline V gene encodes CDR1 MNHNY and CDR2 SVGAGI (reference sequence). The CDR3 is made up of 11 amino acids. The DNA for the CDR3 is TGTGCCAGCAATAAGGATGAAAAACTGTTTTTT. Translated: CASNKDEKLFF.

This clonotype was observed a handful of times. V gene TRBV12-5 combines with J gene TRBJ1-3, with a weak D call TRBD1 (6 bases). The V gene's germline CDR1 is LGHNT and CDR2 FRNRAP. This CDR3 contains 13 residues. V dropped 4 bases and J dropped 6 bases, with 10 bases sitting between them. In nucleotides, the CDR3 is TGTGCTAGTGGTTCCTACAGGGAAAACACCATATATTTT. Amino acids: CASGSYRENTIYF.

This clonotype was observed many times. The V call is TRBV7-8, the J call TRBJ2-7; D is unclear. Trimming took off 5 bases at V and 2 bases at J, with 13 bases between the two ends. Germline V gene sequence: CDR1 SGHVS, CDR2 FQNEAQ. CDR3 size: 14 residues. CDR3 protein: CASSPSGVPYEQYF. The CDR3 coding sequence is TGTGCCAGCAGCCCTAGTGGGGTCCCCTACGAGCAGTACTTC.

Remarks on this clonotype: A much larger clone is a single base away; this may be a read error. The V gene is TRBV27, the J gene TRBJ2-1; D is undetermined. The CDR3 contains 12 residues. Trimming took off 3 bases at V and 11 bases at J, with 11 bases between the two ends. Germline assignment: CDR1 MNHEY and CDR2 SMNVEV (reference sequence). Here the CDR3 DNA reads TGTGCCAGCAGTTTCCCCGGATATAAGCAGTTCTTC. Amino acids: CASSFPGYKQFF.

The chain carries TRBV7-3 and TRBJ2-5; TRBD2 agrees at 9 bases. Germline CDR1 and CDR2: SGHTA and FQGTGA. V lost 5 bases and J lost 5; bases outside the gene matches: 9. The CDR3 contains 15 residues. Written as DNA, the CDR3 is TGTGCCAGCAGCGATAGCGGGGGCTCCGGGGAGACCCAGTACTTC. Translated, it gives CASSDSGGSGETQYF.

Worth noting for this clonotype: It may be a read error: a sequence one base away is much more abundant. The V gene is TRBV7-6, the J gene TRBJ1-1, with TRBD1 matching over 7 bases. This CDR3 contains 15 residues. CDR1 is SGHVS, CDR2 FNYEAQ, per germline. The CDR3 protein is CASSLGDRVGTEASF. CDR3 sequence (DNA): TGTGCCAGCAGCTTGGGTGACAGGGTAGGCACTGAAGCTTCCTTT.

This clonotype appeared a few times. This rearrangement joins TRBV12-3 or TRBV12-4 to TRBJ2-3, with TRBD1 matching over 9 bases. The CDR3 extends over 15 amino acids. The trim removed 1 base at V and 7 bases at J, leaving 6 bases unmatched. CDR3 DNA: TGTGCCAGCAGTTTAGACAGGGGGCGCATATATACGCAGTATTTT. Translated, it gives CASSLDRGRIYTQYF.

For this clonotype: Since a much larger clone is just one base distant, this may be a read error. The V call is TRBV2, the J call TRBJ2-3, with 7 positions matching TRBD1. This CDR3 spans 14 amino acids. The trim removed 6 bases at V and 2 bases at J, leaving 5 bases unmatched. Germline CDR1 SNHLY, CDR2 FYNNEI. CDR3 DNA: TGTGCCAGCAGACCCGGACAGGACACAGATACGCAGTATTTT. It specifies CASRPGQDTDTQYF.

This clonotype was seen at least ten times. The chain joins TRBV6-1 to TRBJ2-7; TRBD2 agrees at 9 bases. Germline assignment: CDR1 MNHNS and CDR2 SASEGT. This CDR3 is built from 13 residues. Losses at the gene ends were 10 bases for V and 4 bases for J; bases not matched to a gene: 8. The CDR3 is CATFGSGGYEQYF. The CDR3 region has the DNA TGTGCCACCTTCGGTAGCGGGGGATACGAGCAGTACTTC.